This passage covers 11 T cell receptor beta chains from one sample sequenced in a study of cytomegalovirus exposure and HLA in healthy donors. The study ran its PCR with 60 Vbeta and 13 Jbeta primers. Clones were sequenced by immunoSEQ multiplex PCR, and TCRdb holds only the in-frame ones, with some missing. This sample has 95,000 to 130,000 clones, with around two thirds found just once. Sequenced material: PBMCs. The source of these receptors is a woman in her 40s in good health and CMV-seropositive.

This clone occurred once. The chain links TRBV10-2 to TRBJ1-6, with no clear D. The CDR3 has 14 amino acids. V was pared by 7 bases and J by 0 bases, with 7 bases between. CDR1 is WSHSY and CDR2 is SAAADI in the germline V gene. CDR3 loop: CASTPSSYNSPLHF. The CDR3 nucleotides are TGCGCCAGCACCCCGAGCTCCTATAATTCACCCCTCCACTTT.

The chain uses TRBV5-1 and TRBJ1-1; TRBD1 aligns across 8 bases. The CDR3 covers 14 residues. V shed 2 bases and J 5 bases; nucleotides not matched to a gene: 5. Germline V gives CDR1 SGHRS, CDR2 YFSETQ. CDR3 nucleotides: TGCGCCAGCAGCTTAATCGGACAGGGTACTGAAGCTTTCTTT. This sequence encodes CASSLIGQGTEAFF.

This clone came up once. The CDR3 sequence is CASSSGLAGISETQYF. The CDR3 DNA follows: TGTGCCAGCAGTTCAGGACTAGCGGGAATTTCAGAGACCCAGTACTTC. The rearrangement joins TRBV28 to TRBJ2-5; TRBD2 matches 12 bases. CDR1 and CDR2 (germline): MDHEN, SYDVKM. This CDR3 contains 16 residues. V trimming: 4 bases; J trimming: 4 bases; junction bases outside the gene matches: 7.

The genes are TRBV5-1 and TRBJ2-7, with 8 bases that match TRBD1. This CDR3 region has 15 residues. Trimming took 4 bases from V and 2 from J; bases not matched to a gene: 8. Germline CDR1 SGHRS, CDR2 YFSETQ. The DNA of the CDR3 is TGCGCCAGCAGCGTGCAGGGGGCAGGCGCCTACGAGCAGTACTTC. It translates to CASSVQGAGAYEQYF.

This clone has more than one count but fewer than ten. The CDR3 nucleotides read TGTGCCAGCAGTTACTCTGGGGGGACTTCAGCTTTCTTT. Its protein product is CASSYSGGTSAFF. The V and J genes are TRBV6-5 and TRBJ1-1; D possibly corresponds to TRBD1 (5 bases). V lost 0 bases to trimming and J lost 10 bases, with 12 bases between them. This CDR3 spans 13 amino acids. The germline V gene has CDR1 MNHEY and CDR2 SVGAGI.

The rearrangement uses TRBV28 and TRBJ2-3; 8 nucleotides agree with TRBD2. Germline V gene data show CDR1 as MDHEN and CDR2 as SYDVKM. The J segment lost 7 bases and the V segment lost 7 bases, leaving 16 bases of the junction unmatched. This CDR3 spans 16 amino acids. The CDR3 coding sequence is TGTGCCAGCACGCCAGCGGGAGCGGGAGTGGCTTATACGCAGTATTTT. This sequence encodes CASTPAGAGVAYTQYF.

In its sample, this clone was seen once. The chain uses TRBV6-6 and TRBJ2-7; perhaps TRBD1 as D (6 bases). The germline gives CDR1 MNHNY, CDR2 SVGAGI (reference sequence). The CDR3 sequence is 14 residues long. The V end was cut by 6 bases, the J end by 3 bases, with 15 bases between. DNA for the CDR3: TGTGCCAGCAGGGATCGACAGGCGATCTACGAGCAGTACTTC. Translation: CASRDRQAIYEQYF.

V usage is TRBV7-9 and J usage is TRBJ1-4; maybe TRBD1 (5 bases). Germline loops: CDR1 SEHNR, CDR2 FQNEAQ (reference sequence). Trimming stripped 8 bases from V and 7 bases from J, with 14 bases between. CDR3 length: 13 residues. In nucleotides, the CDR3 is TGTGCCAGCGGCCCGGGGGTGGGTGAAAAACTGTTTTTT. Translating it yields CASGPGVGEKLFF. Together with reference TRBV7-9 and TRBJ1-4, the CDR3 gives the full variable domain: DTGVSQNPRHKITKRGQNVTFRCDPISEHNRLYWYRQTLGQGPEFLTYFQNEAQLEKSRLLSDRFSAERPKGSFSTLEIQRTEQGDSAMYLCASGPGVGEKLFFGSGTQLSVL.

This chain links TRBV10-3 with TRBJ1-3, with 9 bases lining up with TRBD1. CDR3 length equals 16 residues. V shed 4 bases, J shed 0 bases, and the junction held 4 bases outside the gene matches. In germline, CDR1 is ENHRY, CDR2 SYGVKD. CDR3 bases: TGTGCCATCAGTGGGGGACAGGGACGCTCTGGAAACACCATATATTTT. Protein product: CAISGGQGRSGNTIYF.

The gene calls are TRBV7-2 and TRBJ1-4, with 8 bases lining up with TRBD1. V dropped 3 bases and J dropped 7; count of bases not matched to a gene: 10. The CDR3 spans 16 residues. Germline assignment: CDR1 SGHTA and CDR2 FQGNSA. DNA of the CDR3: TGTGCCAGCAGCTTCGGACAGGGCGGTATAGGTGAAAAACTGTTTTTT. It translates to CASSFGQGGIGEKLFF.

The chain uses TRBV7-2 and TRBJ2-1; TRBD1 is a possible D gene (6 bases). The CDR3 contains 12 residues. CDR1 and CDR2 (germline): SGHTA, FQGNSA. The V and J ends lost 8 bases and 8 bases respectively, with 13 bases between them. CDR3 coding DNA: TGTGCCAGCCAAGGTGGGGGCTATGAGCAGTTCTTC. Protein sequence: CASQGGGYEQFF.